A single sample gave rise to the 30 T cell receptor beta chains below, sequenced in a study of cytomegalovirus exposure and HLA in healthy donors. Using immunoSEQ multiplex PCR, the repertoire was profiled, and TCRdb retains in-frame clones only, with some absent. Among some 160,000 clones listed, 88% were seen once. Sequenced material: PBMCs. The source of these receptors is a man aged 18 to 29 in good health and CMV-seronegative.

The V and J genes are TRBV18 and TRBJ1-1, with 7 bases identical to TRBD1. The germline V gene has CDR1 KGHSH and CDR2 LQKENI. CDR3 length equals 17 residues. The trim removed 1 base at V and 5 bases at J, leaving 13 bases unmatched. The CDR3 sequence is CASSPLLRPGTVTEAFF. CDR3 sequence (DNA): TGTGCCAGCTCACCACTTCTGAGACCCGGGACAGTGACTGAAGCTTTCTTT.

This clone was seen a few times. The CDR3 DNA reads as TGTGCCAGTAGACCGCACAGAAACACCGGGGAGCTGTTTTTT. Amino acids: CASRPHRNTGELFF. The rearrangement links TRBV19 to TRBJ2-2, with D unclear. This CDR3 region has 14 residues. Germline values: CDR1 LNHDA, CDR2 SQIVND (reference sequence). Trimming left V 6 bases short and J 2 bases short, with 10 bases between.

The gene calls are TRBV6-5 and TRBJ2-6; tentative D call: TRBD1 (6 bases). The CDR3 totals 16 residues. The V end was cut by 2 bases, the J end by 1 base, with 9 bases between. The germline CDR1 and CDR2 sequences are MNHEY and SVGAGI. Written as DNA, the CDR3 is TGTGCCAGCAGTTACCTTACAGGGTCTGGGGCCAACGTCCTGACTTTC. It is translated as CASSYLTGSGANVLTF.

The V call is TRBV6-4, the J call TRBJ2-7; no definite D call. Per the germline V gene, CDR1 is MRHNA and CDR2 is SNTAGT. The ends were cut back, 2 bases at V and 2 bases at J, with 13 bases in the middle. The CDR3 loop spans 15 amino acids. The CDR3 spells CASSDPSVPTYEQYF. CDR3 DNA: TGTGCCAGCAGTGACCCTTCCGTTCCTACCTACGAGCAGTACTTC.

The chain's CDR3 is CASSGQSTDTQYF. The CDR3 bases are TGTGCCAGCAGCGGACAGAGCACAGATACGCAGTATTTT. This chain uses TRBV2 with TRBJ2-3, with a tentative D call TRBD1 (6 bases). The CDR3 contains 13 residues. V was trimmed by 6 bases and J by 0 bases, leaving 7 bases between them. CDR1 and CDR2 from the germline V gene are SNHLY and FYNNEI.

The rearrangement uses TRBV27 and TRBJ2-3, with 8 bases matching TRBD2. V shed 4 bases, J shed 2 bases, and the junction held 5 bases outside the gene matches. CDR3 length equals 15 residues. Looked up from germline, CDR1 is MNHEY and CDR2 is SMNVEV (reference sequence). This chain's CDR3 is CASSSAGADTDTQYF. The CDR3 nucleotides are TGTGCCAGCAGTTCAGCGGGAGCTGACACAGATACGCAGTATTTT.

The gene calls are TRBV5-6 and TRBJ1-6; unclear D gene. The V gene lost 0 bases and the J gene lost 3 bases, with 10 bases spanning the gap. The CDR3 is made up of 16 amino acids. The germline gives CDR1 SGHDT, CDR2 YYEEEE. The CDR3 here is CASSLAGILYNSPLHF. The CDR3, as DNA: TGTGCCAGCAGCTTGGCCGGGATCCTCTATAATTCACCCCTCCACTTT. Using reference TRBV5-6 and TRBJ1-6 for the parts outside the CDR3, the full variable domain is DAGVTQSPTHLIKTRGQQVTLRCSPKSGHDTVSWYQQALGQGPQFIFQYYEEEERQRGNFPDRFSGHQFPNYSSELNVNALLLGDSALYLCASSLAGILYNSPLHFGNGTRLTVT.

The V gene is TRBV27, the J gene TRBJ1-4; the D is unclear. The germline V and J ends were trimmed by 2 bases and 6 bases, with 13 bases remaining between them. The CDR3 has 15 amino acids. Germline V gene data show CDR1 as MNHEY and CDR2 as SMNVEV (reference sequence). This chain's CDR3 is CASSLGQDGYEKLFF. DNA for the CDR3: TGTGCCAGCAGTTTAGGTCAGGATGGTTATGAAAAACTGTTTTTT.

The V and J genes are TRBV4-3 and TRBJ1-2; D is unresolved. Germline-derived CDR1 and CDR2 are LGHNA and YSLEER. The CDR3 covers 17 residues. The V gene lost 2 bases and the J gene lost 2 bases, with 18 bases spanning the gap. The CDR3 sequence is CASSQTAAQGWNYGYTF. CDR3 nucleotides: TGCGCCAGCAGCCAAACAGCGGCCCAAGGGTGGAACTATGGCTACACCTTC.

This clone appeared a single time. The CDR3 bases are TGTGCCAGCAGCCGTACTAGCGGGGAGAACACCGGGGAGCTGTTTTTT. It translates to CASSRTSGENTGELFF. The V gene is TRBV4-2, the J gene TRBJ2-2; 10 positions agree with TRBD2. From germline, CDR1 is LGHNA and CDR2 YNFKEQ. After removal of 4 bases from V and 1 base from J, the junction contained 3 bases not matched to a gene. This CDR3 comprises 16 residues.

The gene calls are TRBV6-5 and TRBJ2-1; 13 nucleotides align to TRBD2. V trimming: 6 bases; J trimming: 7 bases; junction bases outside the gene matches: 0. From germline, CDR1 is MNHEY and CDR2 SVGAGI. This CDR3 spans 13 amino acids. The CDR3, as DNA: TGTGCCAGCAGGACTAGCGGGGGGAATGAGCAGTTCTTC. The encoded protein is CASRTSGGNEQFF.

CDR3: CASSPGGDRGAFF. DNA for the CDR3: TGTGCCAGCAGCCCCGGGGGGGATAGGGGAGCTTTCTTT. The rearrangement uses TRBV7-9 and TRBJ1-1; TRBD1 is a possible D gene (5 bases). Between the trimmed V and J ends, which lost 5 bases and 10 bases, there was a span of 17 bases. CDR3 length: 13 amino acids. Germline CDR1 SEHNR, CDR2 FQNEAQ (reference sequence).

The chain employs TRBV19 and TRBJ1-2, with D perhaps matching TRBD1 (5 bases). V was clipped by 5 bases and J by 2 bases, with 12 bases between them. In germline, CDR1 is LNHDA, CDR2 SQIVND (reference sequence). The CDR3 runs 14 residues. The CDR3 here is CASSAQGLNYGYTF. CDR3 coding DNA: TGTGCCAGTAGTGCTCAGGGATTGAACTATGGCTACACCTTC. Variable domain in full (rest from reference TRBV19 and TRBJ1-2): DGGITQSPKYLFRKEGQNVTLSCEQNLNHDAMYWYRQDPGQGLRLIYYSQIVNDFQKGDIAEGYSVSREKKESFPLTVTSAQKNPTAFYLCASSAQGLNYGYTFGSGTRLTVV.

The rearrangement uses TRBV10-1 and TRBJ2-2, with D possibly being TRBD1 (5 bases). Trimming took off 3 bases at V and 4 bases at J, with 9 bases between the two ends. The CDR3 runs 14 residues. In germline, CDR1 is WNHNN, CDR2 SYGVQD (reference sequence). The CDR3 sequence: CASSEQVVTGELFF. The DNA of the CDR3 is TGCGCCAGCAGTGAACAGGTCGTCACCGGGGAGCTGTTTTTT.

The V call is TRBV7-9, the J call TRBJ1-3; D is uncertain. The V end was cut by 0 bases, the J end by 6 bases, with 6 bases between. This CDR3 contains 13 residues. Germline values: CDR1 SEHNR, CDR2 FQNEAQ (reference sequence). CDR3 sequence (DNA): TGTGCCAGCAGCTTAGCGGGAGAAAACACCATATATTTT. Translated: CASSLAGENTIYF.

This clone was seen a handful of times. CDR3 amino acids: CASSPITSFSEQYV. The CDR3 coding sequence is TGTGCCAGCAGTCCAATTACTAGTTTCTCCGAGCAGTACGTC. The chain has TRBV6-5 and TRBJ2-7; possibly TRBD2 for D (5 bases). This CDR3 comprises 14 residues. CDR1 is MNHEY, CDR2 SVGAGI, per germline. Deletions cut 5 bases from V and 6 bases from J, with 17 bases between.

The chain recombines TRBV7-9 with TRBJ2-7, with D possibly being TRBD1 (6 bases). Germline V gene lookup returns CDR1 SEHNR and CDR2 FQNEAQ (reference sequence). The V end lost 5 bases, the J end lost 3 bases, and 23 bases lay between the germline ends. The CDR3 totals 17 residues. The CDR3 region has the DNA TGTGCCAGCAGCCCTATGTTGTCCCGGGCAGGGGACTACGAGCAGTACGTC. Translation gives CASSPMLSRAGDYEQYV.

The chain recombines TRBV10-2 with TRBJ1-1; D gene ambiguous. The CDR3 spans 14 residues. Deletions cut 6 bases from V and 4 bases from J, with 15 bases between. Germline V gene data show CDR1 as WSHSY and CDR2 as SAAADI. The CDR3 DNA reads as TGCGCCAGCAGGCCGGGGTCGGAAATCACTGAAGCTTTCTTT. It specifies CASRPGSEITEAFF.

The chain carries TRBV6-6 and TRBJ2-2; 7 nucleotides align to TRBD1. Germline CDR1 is MNHNY and CDR2 is SVGAGI (reference sequence). CDR3 length: 14 amino acids. Germline trimming cut 7 bases from V and 4 bases from J; bases unmatched to any gene: 6. CDR3 sequence (DNA): TGTGCCAGCAAGACGACAGGGACCACCGGGGAGCTGTTTTTT. As protein: CASKTTGTTGELFF.

The chain recombines TRBV5-6 with TRBJ2-1, with TRBD2 matching 9 bases. Germline trimming cut 2 bases from V and 4 bases from J; bases unmatched to any gene: 7. From germline, CDR1 is SGHDT and CDR2 YYEEEE. The CDR3 sequence is 16 residues long. The CDR3 is CASSFERGAPYNEQFF. The CDR3 DNA reads TGTGCCAGCAGCTTTGAGCGGGGGGCCCCTTACAATGAGCAGTTCTTC.

J is TRBJ2-7 and V is TRBV29-1; D is ambiguous. The CDR3 totals 13 residues. The germline gives CDR1 SQVTM, CDR2 ANQGSEA. Deletions cut 4 bases from V and 5 bases from J, with 15 bases between. CDR3 region: CSVGEAQANEQYF. Written as DNA, the CDR3 is TGCAGCGTTGGAGAGGCCCAGGCCAACGAGCAGTACTTC.

The chain uses TRBV28 and TRBJ1-2; 7 bases match TRBD1. V lost 1 base, J lost 5 bases, and 10 bases stayed unmatched. Germline CDR1 is MDHEN and CDR2 is SYDVKM. The CDR3 spans 16 residues. CDR3 nucleotide sequence: TGTGCCAGCAGTTTATCCCTCCGGGGACAGAAATATGGCTACACCTTC. This sequence encodes CASSLSLRGQKYGYTF.

The chain is built from TRBV5-1 and TRBJ2-3; D is perhaps TRBD2 (6 bases). Germline CDR1 and CDR2: SGHRS and YFSETQ. CDR3 length: 19 residues. V was cut by 0 bases and J by 0 bases, with 20 bases left in between. CDR3 sequence (DNA): TGCGCCAGCAGCTTGGTACCCGGGACTCTCCTTTCTAGCACAGATACGCAGTATTTT. It yields the protein CASSLVPGTLLSSTDTQYF.

In its sample, this clone was seen many times. This rearrangement joins TRBV4-2 to TRBJ2-7; TRBD2 agrees at 12 bases. The J segment lost 2 bases and the V segment lost 1 base, leaving 3 bases of the junction unmatched. This CDR3 contains 16 residues. Germline CDR1 is LGHNA and CDR2 is YNFKEQ. The DNA for the CDR3 is TGTGCCAGCAGCCAAGGGACTAGCGGGGAGGCCTACGAGCAGTACTTC. Protein product: CASSQGTSGEAYEQYF.

This clone occurred once. V gene TRBV28 combines with J gene TRBJ1-2; 10 bases map to TRBD1. There are 17 residues in the CDR3. Trimming took 4 bases from V and 5 from J; bases not matched to a gene: 13. Germline-derived CDR1 and CDR2 are MDHEN and SYDVKM. The CDR3 sequence: CASSSPGQGVFPYGYTF. The DNA of the CDR3 is TGTGCCAGCAGTTCCCCCGGACAGGGGGTTTTCCCTTATGGCTACACCTTC.

In DNA, the CDR3 is TGTGCCAGCAGCTCAGGACAGGGTAGCTATGGCTACACCTTC. This translates into CASSSGQGSYGYTF. The gene calls are TRBV7-9 and TRBJ1-2, with TRBD1 matching over 8 bases. The V segment lost 4 bases and the J segment 4 bases; nucleotides outside the gene matches: 5. Germline V gene sequence: CDR1 SEHNR, CDR2 FQNEAQ (reference sequence). This CDR3 has 14 residues.

The chain has TRBV5-1 and TRBJ2-2, with D perhaps matching TRBD1 (6 bases). This CDR3 comprises 13 residues. Germline CDR1 and CDR2: SGHRS and YFSETQ. Trimming took off 0 bases at V and 9 bases at J, with 9 bases between the two ends. Written as DNA, the CDR3 is TGCGCCAGCAGCTTGGCCTGGGACAGGGAGCTGTTTTTT. Its protein product is CASSLAWDRELFF.

The rearrangement uses TRBV11-2 and TRBJ2-7, with TRBD2 identical over 8 bases. From germline, CDR1 is SGHAT and CDR2 FQNNGV. The CDR3 extends over 15 amino acids. The V segment lost 5 bases and the J segment 3 bases; nucleotides outside the gene matches: 9. CDR3 DNA sequence: TGTGCCAGCAGCACCCACACGGGACTAGGCTACGAGCAGTACTTC. Translating it yields CASSTHTGLGYEQYF.

This chain connects TRBV4-2 to TRBJ1-2, with D tentatively TRBD1 (6 bases). V lost 1 base and J 14 bases, leaving 26 bases between the germline ends. The CDR3 runs 16 residues. CDR1 and CDR2 from the germline V gene are LGHNA and YNFKEQ. CDR3: CASSQAGWDTSREITF. The CDR3 bases are TGTGCCAGCAGCCAAGCAGGCTGGGACACCAGCCGTGAGATTACCTTC.

Written as DNA, the CDR3 is TGTGCCAGCAGCTTAGCGACCGGAAGACTAGCGGGAAAAGTGCAGTTCTTC. It specifies CASSLATGRLAGKVQFF. The chain is built from TRBV7-2 and TRBJ2-1; TRBD2 aligns across 11 bases. Germline assignment: CDR1 SGHTA and CDR2 FQGNSA. V was pared by 0 bases and J by 12 bases, with 13 bases of the junction left unmatched. CDR3 length equals 17 residues.